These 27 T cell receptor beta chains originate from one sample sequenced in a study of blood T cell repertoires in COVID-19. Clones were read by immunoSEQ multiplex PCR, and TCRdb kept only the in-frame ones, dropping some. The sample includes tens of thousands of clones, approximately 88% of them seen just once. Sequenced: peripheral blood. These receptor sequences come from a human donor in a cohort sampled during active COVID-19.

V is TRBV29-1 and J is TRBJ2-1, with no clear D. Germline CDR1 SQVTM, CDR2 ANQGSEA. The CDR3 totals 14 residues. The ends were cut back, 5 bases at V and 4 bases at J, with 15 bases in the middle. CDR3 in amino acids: CSVLHSRRYNEQFF. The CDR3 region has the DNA TGCAGCGTTCTCCACTCCCGTCGGTACAATGAGCAGTTCTTC.

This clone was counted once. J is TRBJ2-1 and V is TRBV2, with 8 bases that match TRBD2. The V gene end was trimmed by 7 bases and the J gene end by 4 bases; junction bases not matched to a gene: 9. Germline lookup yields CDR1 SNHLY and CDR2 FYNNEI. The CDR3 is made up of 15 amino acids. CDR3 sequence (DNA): TGTGCCAGCACCGAGGAACTAGCGGCATACAATGAGCAGTTCTTC. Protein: CASTEELAAYNEQFF.

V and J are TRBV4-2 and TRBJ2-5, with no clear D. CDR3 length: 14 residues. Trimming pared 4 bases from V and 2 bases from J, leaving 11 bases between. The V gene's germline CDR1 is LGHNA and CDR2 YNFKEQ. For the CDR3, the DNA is TGTGCCAGCAGCCCTCAAGCGCTTCAAGAGACCCAGTACTTC. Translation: CASSPQALQETQYF.

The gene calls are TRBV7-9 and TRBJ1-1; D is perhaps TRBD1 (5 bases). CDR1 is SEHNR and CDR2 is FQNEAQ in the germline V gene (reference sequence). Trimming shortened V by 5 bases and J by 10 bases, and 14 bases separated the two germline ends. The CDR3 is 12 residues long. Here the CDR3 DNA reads TGTGCCAGCAGCCCCAGCCGGGGACTAGCTTTCTTT. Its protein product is CASSPSRGLAFF.

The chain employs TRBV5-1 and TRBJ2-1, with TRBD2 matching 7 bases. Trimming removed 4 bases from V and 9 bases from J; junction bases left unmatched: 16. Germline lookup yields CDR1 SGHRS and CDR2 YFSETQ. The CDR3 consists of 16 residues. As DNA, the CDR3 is TGCGCCAGCAGCCCGGGAGGAGCGGATGATTTTGGTGAGCAGTTCTTC. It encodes CASSPGGADDFGEQFF.

The CDR3 reads CASSEFATSGVYNEQFF. DNA for the CDR3: TGTGCCAGCAGTGAATTCGCGACTAGCGGGGTGTACAATGAGCAGTTCTTC. The genes are TRBV6-1 and TRBJ2-1, with 11 bases identical to TRBD2. The CDR3 loop spans 17 amino acids. Trimming cost V 2 bases and J 4 bases; bases outside gene matches: 7. Germline loops: CDR1 MNHNS, CDR2 SASEGT.

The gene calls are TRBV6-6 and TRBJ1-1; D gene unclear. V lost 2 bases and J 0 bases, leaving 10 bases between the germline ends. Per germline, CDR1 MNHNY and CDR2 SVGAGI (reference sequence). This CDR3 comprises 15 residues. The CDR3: CASSYVLNMNTEAFF. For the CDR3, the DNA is TGTGCCAGCAGTTACGTTCTGAACATGAACACTGAAGCTTTCTTT.

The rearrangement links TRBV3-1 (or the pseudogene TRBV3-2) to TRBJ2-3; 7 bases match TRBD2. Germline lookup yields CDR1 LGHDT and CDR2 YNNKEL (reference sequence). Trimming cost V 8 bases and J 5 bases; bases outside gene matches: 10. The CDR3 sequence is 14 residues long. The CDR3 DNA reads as TGTGCCAGCGCAGTGAGCAGGGAGGGAGATACGCAGTATTTT. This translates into CASAVSREGDTQYF.

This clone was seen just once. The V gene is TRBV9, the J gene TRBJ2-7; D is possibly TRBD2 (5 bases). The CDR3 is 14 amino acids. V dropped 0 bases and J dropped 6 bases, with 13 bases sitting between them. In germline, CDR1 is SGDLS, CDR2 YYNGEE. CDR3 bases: TGTGCCAGCAGCGTAGGTGTTAGCGAGGTCGAGCAGTACTTC. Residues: CASSVGVSEVEQYF.

The CDR3, as DNA: TGTGCCAGCAGTGGCCGAGGAGATACGCAGTATTTT. It encodes CASSGRGDTQYF. V gene TRBV2 combines with J gene TRBJ2-3; no firm D call. The ends were cut back, 4 bases at V and 5 bases at J, with 7 bases in the middle. The CDR3 spans 12 residues. Germline values: CDR1 SNHLY, CDR2 FYNNEI.

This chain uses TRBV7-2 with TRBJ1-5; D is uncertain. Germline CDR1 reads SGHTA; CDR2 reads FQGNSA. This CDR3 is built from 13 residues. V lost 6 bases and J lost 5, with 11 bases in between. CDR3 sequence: CASSDGGYQPQHF. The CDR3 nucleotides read TGTGCCAGCAGTGACGGAGGCTATCAGCCCCAGCATTTT.

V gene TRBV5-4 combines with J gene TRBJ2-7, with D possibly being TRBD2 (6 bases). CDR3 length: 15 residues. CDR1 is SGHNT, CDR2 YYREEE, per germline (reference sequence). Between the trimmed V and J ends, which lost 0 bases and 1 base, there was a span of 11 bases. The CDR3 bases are TGTGCCAGCAGCTTGGTCGGTAGCGGTTCCTACGAGCAGTACTTC. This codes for CASSLVGSGSYEQYF.

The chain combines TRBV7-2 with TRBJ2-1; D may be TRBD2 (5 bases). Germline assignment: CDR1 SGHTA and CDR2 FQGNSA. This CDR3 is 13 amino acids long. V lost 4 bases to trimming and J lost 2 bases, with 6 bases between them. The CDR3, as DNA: TGTGCCAGCAGCTCCGGGGCCTACAATGAGCAGTTCTTC. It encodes CASSSGAYNEQFF.

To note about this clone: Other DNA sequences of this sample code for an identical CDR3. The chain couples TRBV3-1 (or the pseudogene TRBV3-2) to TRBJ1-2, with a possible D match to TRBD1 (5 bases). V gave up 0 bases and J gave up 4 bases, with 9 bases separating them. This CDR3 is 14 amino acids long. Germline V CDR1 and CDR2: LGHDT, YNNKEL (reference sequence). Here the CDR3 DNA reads TGTGCCAGCAGCCAAGATAGGGGAACCTATGGCTACACCTTC. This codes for CASSQDRGTYGYTF.

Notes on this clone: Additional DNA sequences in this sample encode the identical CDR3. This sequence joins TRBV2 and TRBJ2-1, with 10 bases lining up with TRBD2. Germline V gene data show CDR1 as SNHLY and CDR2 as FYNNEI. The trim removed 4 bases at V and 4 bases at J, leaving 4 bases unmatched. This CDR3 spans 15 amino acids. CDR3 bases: TGTGCCAGCAGTGGAACTAGCGGGACTTACAATGAGCAGTTCTTC. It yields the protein CASSGTSGTYNEQFF.

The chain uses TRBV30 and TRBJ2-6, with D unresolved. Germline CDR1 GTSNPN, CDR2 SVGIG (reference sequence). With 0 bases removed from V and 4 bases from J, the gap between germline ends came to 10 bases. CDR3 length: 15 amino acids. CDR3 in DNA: TGTGCCTGGAGTGTACCAGGTTCCGGGGCCAACGTCCTGACTTTC. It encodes CAWSVPGSGANVLTF.

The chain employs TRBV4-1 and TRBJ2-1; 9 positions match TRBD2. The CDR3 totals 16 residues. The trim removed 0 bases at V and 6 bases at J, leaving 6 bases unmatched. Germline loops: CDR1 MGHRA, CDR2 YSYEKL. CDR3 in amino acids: CASSQDDQRGANEQFF. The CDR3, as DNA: TGCGCCAGCAGCCAAGATGACCAGCGGGGGGCCAATGAGCAGTTCTTC.

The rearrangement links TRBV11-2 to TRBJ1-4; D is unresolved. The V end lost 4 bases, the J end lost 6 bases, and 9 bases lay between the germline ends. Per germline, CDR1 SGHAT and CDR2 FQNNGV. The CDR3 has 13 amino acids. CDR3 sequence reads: CASSSRGYEKLFF. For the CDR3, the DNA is TGTGCCAGCAGCTCTCGGGGATATGAAAAACTGTTTTTT.

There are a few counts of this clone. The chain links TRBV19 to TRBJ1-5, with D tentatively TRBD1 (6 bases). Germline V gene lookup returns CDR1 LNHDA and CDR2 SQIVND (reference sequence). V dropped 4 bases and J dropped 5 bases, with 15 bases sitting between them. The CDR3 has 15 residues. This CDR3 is CASSNSRQAHQPQHF. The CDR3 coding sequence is TGTGCCAGTAGTAACTCGAGACAGGCCCATCAGCCCCAGCATTTT. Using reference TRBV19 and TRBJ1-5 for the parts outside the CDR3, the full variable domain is DGGITQSPKYLFRKEGQNVTLSCEQNLNHDAMYWYRQDPGQGLRLIYYSQIVNDFQKGDIAEGYSVSREKKESFPLTVTSAQKNPTAFYLCASSNSRQAHQPQHFGDGTRLSIL.

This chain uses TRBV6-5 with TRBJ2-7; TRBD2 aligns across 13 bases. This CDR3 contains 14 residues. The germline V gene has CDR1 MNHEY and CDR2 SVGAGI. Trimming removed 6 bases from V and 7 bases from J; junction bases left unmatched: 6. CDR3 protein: CASSRLAGGDEQYF. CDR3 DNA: TGTGCCAGCAGCCGACTAGCGGGAGGAGATGAGCAGTACTTC.

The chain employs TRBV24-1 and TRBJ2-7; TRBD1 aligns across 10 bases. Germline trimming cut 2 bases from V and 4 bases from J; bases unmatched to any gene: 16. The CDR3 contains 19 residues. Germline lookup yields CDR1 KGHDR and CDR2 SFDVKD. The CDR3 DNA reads TGTGCCACCAGTGATTCACCCCGAACTGGGACAGGGGATACTTACGAGCAGTACTTC. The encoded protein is CATSDSPRTGTGDTYEQYF.

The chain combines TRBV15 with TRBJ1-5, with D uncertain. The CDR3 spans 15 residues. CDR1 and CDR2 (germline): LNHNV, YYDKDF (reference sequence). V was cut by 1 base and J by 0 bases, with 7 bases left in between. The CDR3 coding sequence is TGTGCCACCAGCAGAGCCGGGAATAGCAATCAGCCCCAGCATTTT. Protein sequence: CATSRAGNSNQPQHF.

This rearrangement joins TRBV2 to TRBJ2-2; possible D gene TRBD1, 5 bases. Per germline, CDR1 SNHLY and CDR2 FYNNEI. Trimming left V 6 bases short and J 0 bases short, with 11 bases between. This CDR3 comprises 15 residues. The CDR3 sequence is CASRPTAANTGELFF. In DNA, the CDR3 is TGTGCCAGCAGACCGACAGCTGCGAACACCGGGGAGCTGTTTTTT.

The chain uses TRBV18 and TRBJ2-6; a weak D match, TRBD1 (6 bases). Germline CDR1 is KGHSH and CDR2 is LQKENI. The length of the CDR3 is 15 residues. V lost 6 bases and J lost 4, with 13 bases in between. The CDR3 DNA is TGTGCCAGCTCCCTTGGACAGTCCGGGGCCAACGTCCTGACTTTC. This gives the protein CASSLGQSGANVLTF.

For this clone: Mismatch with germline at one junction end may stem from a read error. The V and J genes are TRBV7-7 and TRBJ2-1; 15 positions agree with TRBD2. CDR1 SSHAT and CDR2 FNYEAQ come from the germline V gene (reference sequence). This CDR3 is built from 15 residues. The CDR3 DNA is TGTGCTAGCAGCTCGGGACTAGCGGGAGGTAATGAGCAGTTCTTC. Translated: CASSSGLAGGNEQFF. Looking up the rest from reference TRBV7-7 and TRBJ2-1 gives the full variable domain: GAGVSQSPRYKVTKRGQDVTLRCDPISSHATLYWYQQALGQGPEFLTYFNYEAQPDKSGLPSDRFSAERPEGSISTLTIQRTEQRDSAMYRCASSSGLAGGNEQFFGPGTRLTVL.

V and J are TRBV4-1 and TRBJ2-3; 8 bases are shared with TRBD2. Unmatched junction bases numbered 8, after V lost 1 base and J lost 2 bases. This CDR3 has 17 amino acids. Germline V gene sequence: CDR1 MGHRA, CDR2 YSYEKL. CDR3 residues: CASSQGGSGDFTDTQYF. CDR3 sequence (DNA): TGCGCCAGCAGCCAAGGAGGTAGCGGGGACTTCACAGATACGCAGTATTTT.

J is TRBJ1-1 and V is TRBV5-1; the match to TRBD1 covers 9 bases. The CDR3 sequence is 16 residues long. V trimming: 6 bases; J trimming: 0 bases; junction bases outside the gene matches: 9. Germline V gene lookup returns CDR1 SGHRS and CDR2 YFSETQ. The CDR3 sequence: CASTPGQGYMNTEAFF. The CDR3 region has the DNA TGCGCCAGCACTCCGGGACAGGGCTACATGAACACTGAAGCTTTCTTT.